These 13 T cell receptor beta chains share one sample of origin, sequenced in a study of T cell responses to AZD1222 COVID-19 vaccine. Assay: immunoSEQ multiplex PCR; the TCRdb copy retains only in-frame clones and omits some. The table includes roughly 200,000 clones, roughly 91% detected once. This specimen consisted of peripheral blood, obtained 28 days after the second dose of the MenACWY control vaccine. These receptors all stem from an adult who received the MenACWY meningococcal vaccine as a control.

V usage is TRBV6-2 or TRBV6-3 and J usage is TRBJ1-1, with D possibly TRBD1 on 5 matching bases. Trimming left V 5 bases short and J 1 base short, with 8 bases between. Germline values: CDR1 MNHEY, CDR2 SVGEGT. The CDR3 is 13 amino acids. As DNA, the CDR3 is TGTGCCAGCAGTGACCAGGGGAACACTGAAGCTTTCTTT. It codes for CASSDQGNTEAFF.

This chain joins TRBV24-1 and TRBJ2-2; 9 bases are a match to TRBD1. The CDR3 sequence is 16 residues long. With V trimmed by 4 bases and J by 1 base, 3 bases remained unmatched. Germline-derived CDR1 and CDR2 are KGHDR and SFDVKD. In DNA, the CDR3 is TGTGCCACCAGTGACCCGGGACAGGGGAACACCGGGGAGCTGTTTTTT. As protein: CATSDPGQGNTGELFF.

The chain links TRBV7-5 to TRBJ1-4. TRBV7-5 represents a pseudogene. The CDR3 consists of 15 residues. Here the CDR3 reads CVRSPQLATNEKLFF. CDR3 DNA: TGTGTCAGAAGCCCCCAGCTAGCAACTAATGAAAAACTGTTTTTT.

On this clone: Additional DNA sequences in this sample encode the identical CDR3. CDR3 amino acids: CASSRTGRNSPLHF. The CDR3 DNA sequence: TGTGCCAGCAGTAGGACAGGGAGGAATTCACCCCTCCACTTT. The V and J genes are TRBV2 and TRBJ1-6, with TRBD1 identical over 8 bases. V dropped 5 bases and J dropped 7; count of bases not matched to a gene: 4. The germline gives CDR1 SNHLY, CDR2 FYNNEI. This CDR3 has 14 amino acids.

A single count supports this clone. V usage is TRBV7-9 and J usage is TRBJ1-1; a possible D gene is TRBD1 (5 bases). The CDR3 extends over 16 amino acids. The V end lost 5 bases, the J end lost 1 base, and 17 bases lay between the germline ends. Germline V CDR1 and CDR2: SEHNR, FQNEAQ (reference sequence). The CDR3 DNA reads TGTGCCAGCAGCAGGGTATTGGGGGACCCGAACACTGAAGCTTTCTTT. The encoded protein is CASSRVLGDPNTEAFF.

The chain uses TRBV7-9 and TRBJ2-2; D gene uncertain. The CDR3 spans 15 residues. The germline gives CDR1 SEHNR, CDR2 FQNEAQ (reference sequence). V was trimmed by 2 bases and J by 3 bases, leaving 10 bases between them. CDR3 coding DNA: TGTGCCAGCAGCTTAACCGCGCAGGACACCGGGGAGCTGTTTTTT. The encoded protein is CASSLTAQDTGELFF.

The chain recombines TRBV5-1 with TRBJ1-4; D is possibly TRBD1 (6 bases). Germline CDR1 is SGHRS and CDR2 is YFSETQ. V lost 0 bases to trimming and J lost 8 bases, with 17 bases between them. This CDR3 has 16 amino acids. CDR3 protein: CASSLAGGRDWEKLFF. The CDR3 DNA reads TGCGCCAGCAGCTTGGCTGGGGGCCGAGATTGGGAAAAACTGTTTTTT.

The CDR3 loop reads CASSLALGDRGNEQFF. The CDR3 bases are TGTGCCAGCAGCTTGGCCCTGGGGGACAGGGGGAATGAGCAGTTCTTC. The chain is built from TRBV5-4 and TRBJ2-1, with 11 bases that match TRBD1. The V segment lost 0 bases and the J segment 7 bases; nucleotides outside the gene matches: 6. The CDR3 extends over 16 amino acids. From germline, CDR1 is SGHNT and CDR2 YYREEE (reference sequence).

The J gene is TRBJ1-1, the V gene TRBV30; D is unresolved. Trimming stripped 0 bases from V and 1 base from J, with 12 bases between. Germline V gene sequence: CDR1 GTSNPN, CDR2 SVGIG (reference sequence). This CDR3 has 15 amino acids. CDR3 sequence: CAWSVLTRENTEAFF. The CDR3, as DNA: TGTGCCTGGAGTGTACTCACCCGAGAGAACACTGAAGCTTTCTTT.

The V gene is TRBV13, the J gene TRBJ1-1, with D maybe TRBD1 (5 bases). V lost 8 bases to trimming and J lost 11 bases, with 15 bases between them. The CDR3 has 11 residues. Germline V gene sequence: CDR1 PRHDT, CDR2 FYEKMQ (reference sequence). In nucleotides, the CDR3 is TGTGCCAGCTCCGAGGGGACCCGGGCTTTCTTT. It encodes CASSEGTRAFF.

This sequence joins TRBV7-8 and TRBJ2-3, with 8 bases that match TRBD1. Germline CDR1 and CDR2: SGHVS and FQNEAQ. V shed 5 bases and J 2 bases; nucleotides not matched to a gene: 6. The CDR3 loop spans 15 amino acids. CDR3 nucleotide sequence: TGTGCCAGCAGCCCAGGGGGCGGACCCACAGATACGCAGTATTTT. Its translation is CASSPGGGPTDTQYF.

This chain joins TRBV19 and TRBJ1-5, with 8 bases lining up with TRBD1. The germline V gene has CDR1 LNHDA and CDR2 SQIVND (reference sequence). V lost 5 bases to trimming and J lost 3 bases; unmatched junction nucleotides: 9. There are 16 residues in the CDR3. The CDR3 region is CASSGGQGGPNQPQHF. For the CDR3, the DNA is TGTGCCAGTAGTGGAGGACAGGGAGGCCCCAATCAGCCCCAGCATTTT.

This sequence joins TRBV28 and TRBJ2-7; perhaps TRBD2 as D (7 bases). Germline CDR1 is MDHEN and CDR2 is SYDVKM. This CDR3 has 13 amino acids. The ends were cut back, 6 bases at V and 4 bases at J, with 13 bases in the middle. The CDR3 sequence is CASRGGHHYEQYF. As DNA, the CDR3 is TGTGCCAGCAGGGGGGGGCACCATTACGAGCAGTACTTC.